These 19 T cell receptor beta chains were all obtained from the same sample, sequenced in a study of blood T cell repertoires in COVID-19 (dated by TCRdb to the early 2020s). The library relied on the immunoSEQ multiplex PCR assay. TCRdb provides this immuneACCESS table in a form limited to in-frame rearrangements. Some clones are lacking; in checked studies, under half of them reflect an unresolved V gene, and why the rest are absent is not known. Here the sample has some 490,000 clones; 80% to 90% occur a single time. The biggest ten clones account for approximately 3% of the sample. Material: peripheral blood. The source is a human donor in a cohort sampled during active COVID-19.

The gene calls are TRBV4-3 and TRBJ1-5, with unresolved D. CDR3 length: 14 amino acids. The germline CDR1 and CDR2 sequences are LGHNA and YSLEER. V was shortened by 0 bases and J by 5 bases, with 8 bases between the two germline ends. In DNA form, the CDR3 reads TGCGCCAGCAGCCAAGATATAAGCGATCAGCCCCAGCATTTT. Protein sequence: CASSQDISDQPQHF.

The chain employs TRBV19 and TRBJ1-2; D is undetermined. CDR1 is LNHDA, CDR2 SQIVND, per germline (reference sequence). The CDR3 is made up of 15 amino acids. Trimming shortened V by 7 bases and J by 3 bases, and 18 bases separated the two germline ends. DNA of the CDR3: TGTGCCAGTAATCTGGGCAGGTTCATTCACTATGGCTACACCTTC. This sequence encodes CASNLGRFIHYGYTF.

This chain uses TRBV7-2 with TRBJ1-1, with a tentative D call TRBD1 (6 bases). Germline CDR1 and CDR2: SGHTA and FQGNSA. CDR3 length: 15 amino acids. Trimming shortened V by 1 base and J by 7 bases, and 16 bases separated the two germline ends. The CDR3 loop reads CASSLELGQFYEAFF. CDR3 in DNA: TGTGCCAGCAGCTTAGAACTCGGACAGTTTTATGAAGCTTTCTTT.

V and J are TRBV7-2 and TRBJ2-7, with unresolved D. Trimming shortened V by 6 bases and J by 7 bases, and 16 bases separated the two germline ends. The CDR3 spans 13 residues. Germline lookup yields CDR1 SGHTA and CDR2 FQGNSA. CDR3 loop: CASSYEALREQYF. Written as DNA, the CDR3 is TGTGCCAGCAGTTACGAAGCTCTGAGGGAGCAGTACTTC.

The chain uses TRBV19 and TRBJ2-1, with 11 nucleotides matching TRBD2. The CDR3 is made up of 16 amino acids. J was trimmed by 2 bases and V by 7 bases; bases with no gene match: 7. The germline V gene encodes CDR1 LNHDA and CDR2 SQIVND (reference sequence). The CDR3 protein is CASTVTSGIAYNEQFF. The CDR3, as DNA: TGTGCCAGTACCGTGACTAGCGGGATTGCCTACAATGAGCAGTTCTTC.

This rearrangement joins TRBV9 to TRBJ2-1; tentatively, D is TRBD2 (6 bases). This CDR3 comprises 16 residues. V lost 2 bases to trimming and J lost 9 bases, with 21 bases between them. Germline lookup yields CDR1 SGDLS and CDR2 YYNGEE. CDR3 residues: CASSVGIRERYREQFF. The DNA for the CDR3 is TGTGCCAGCAGCGTTGGGATCCGGGAGAGGTATCGTGAGCAGTTCTTC.

The gene calls are TRBV9 and TRBJ1-4; TRBD1 matches 8 bases. CDR1 and CDR2 from the germline V gene are SGDLS and YYNGEE. V trimming: 3 bases; J trimming: 4 bases; junction bases outside the gene matches: 5. This CDR3 is 15 amino acids long. The CDR3 coding sequence is TGTGCCAGCAGCGAGATGACAGGGGTTAATGAAAAACTGTTTTTT. It encodes CASSEMTGVNEKLFF.

V is TRBV18 and J is TRBJ1-2, with TRBD1 as a possible D gene (5 bases). This CDR3 comprises 17 residues. V lost 4 bases to trimming and J lost 3 bases, with 21 bases between them. Germline CDR1 and CDR2: KGHSH and LQKENI. DNA of the CDR3: TGTGCCAGCTCACTGGACACCGGGCCCCAAAGATACTATGGCTACACCTTC. Amino acids: CASSLDTGPQRYYGYTF.

J is TRBJ1-1 and V is TRBV29-1; the D gene is possibly TRBD1 (5 bases). Trimming shortened V by 4 bases and J by 0 bases, and 12 bases separated the two germline ends. The CDR3 is 14 residues long. Germline V lookup: CDR1 SQVTM, CDR2 ANQGSEA. The CDR3 bases are TGCAGCGTTGGCCGACGGGGGATGAACACTGAAGCTTTCTTT. It yields the protein CSVGRRGMNTEAFF.

The gene calls are TRBV5-6 and TRBJ2-7; 7 nucleotides match TRBD1. CDR3 length: 13 residues. Germline lookup yields CDR1 SGHDT and CDR2 YYEEEE. V lost 4 bases and J lost 3; bases outside the gene matches: 4. The CDR3: CASSQGQLYEQYF. The CDR3, as DNA: TGTGCCAGCAGCCAGGGACAGCTCTACGAGCAGTACTTC. The whole variable domain, remainder taken from reference TRBV5-6 and TRBJ2-7, is DAGVTQSPTHLIKTRGQQVTLRCSPKSGHDTVSWYQQALGQGPQFIFQYYEEEERQRGNFPDRFSGHQFPNYSSELNVNALLLGDSALYLCASSQGQLYEQYFGPGTRLTVT.

The chain couples TRBV10-1 to TRBJ2-1; a possible D gene is TRBD1 (6 bases). The ends were cut back, 6 bases at V and 11 bases at J, with 17 bases in the middle. This CDR3 has 13 residues. The germline V gene encodes CDR1 WNHNN and CDR2 SYGVQD (reference sequence). In DNA form, the CDR3 reads TGCGCCAGCAGCGCGTCCGGGACATCAAAGCAGTTCTTC. Protein sequence: CASSASGTSKQFF.

This chain joins TRBV19 and TRBJ2-2; D is possibly TRBD1 (6 bases). CDR1 is LNHDA, CDR2 SQIVND, per germline (reference sequence). The V and J ends lost 3 bases and 5 bases respectively, with 13 bases between them. This CDR3 comprises 15 residues. The CDR3 loop is CASSMTGLRTGELFF. In DNA form, the CDR3 reads TGTGCCAGTAGTATGACAGGACTGCGGACCGGGGAGCTGTTTTTT.

With regard to this clone: The sample holds other DNA sequences that translate to the same CDR3. V and J are TRBV19 and TRBJ1-5; D remains ambiguous. Trimming removed 1 base from V and 1 base from J, with 8 bases in between. CDR1 and CDR2 from the germline V gene are LNHDA and SQIVND (reference sequence). The length of the CDR3 is 15 residues. The CDR3 reads CASSIGGGSNQPQHF. The CDR3 bases are TGTGCCAGTAGTATAGGTGGAGGGAGCAATCAGCCCCAGCATTTT.

This clone has only a few counts. The gene calls are TRBV30 and TRBJ1-1, with 9 bases matching TRBD1. The CDR3 runs 14 residues. The germline gives CDR1 GTSNPN, CDR2 SVGIG (reference sequence). The J segment lost 5 bases and the V segment lost 0 bases, leaving 4 bases of the junction unmatched. DNA for the CDR3: TGTGCCTGGAGTGTCTACAGGGGGCGAACTGAAGCTTTCTTT. It is translated as CAWSVYRGRTEAFF.

The chain employs TRBV29-1 and TRBJ1-1; TRBD1 is a possible D gene (5 bases). Germline V CDR1 and CDR2: SQVTM, ANQGSEA. Trimming pared 0 bases from V and 4 bases from J, leaving 15 bases between. The CDR3 covers 15 residues. This CDR3 reads CSVEDQGGWVTEAFF. The CDR3 DNA is TGCAGCGTTGAAGATCAGGGAGGGTGGGTCACTGAAGCTTTCTTT.

The chain combines TRBV28 with TRBJ1-2, with 11 bases lining up with TRBD1. The V segment lost 5 bases and the J segment 5 bases; nucleotides outside the gene matches: 10. CDR3 length: 16 amino acids. Germline CDR1 and CDR2: MDHEN and SYDVKM. The CDR3 region is CASSQSLGQGAYGYTF. For the CDR3, the DNA is TGTGCCAGCAGTCAGTCCCTCGGACAGGGGGCATATGGCTACACCTTC.

V and J are TRBV7-9 and TRBJ2-1, with a weak D call TRBD1 (5 bases). V gave up 2 bases and J gave up 5 bases, with 13 bases separating them. The CDR3 is 15 residues long. Looked up from germline, CDR1 is SEHNR and CDR2 is FQNEAQ (reference sequence). This CDR3 reads CASSLMADSNNEQFF. The CDR3 region has the DNA TGTGCCAGCAGCTTAATGGCCGACAGTAACAATGAGCAGTTCTTC.

A remark on this clone: Other nucleotide sequences from this sample produce the same CDR3. The chain uses TRBV7-2 and TRBJ1-5; no definite D call. The germline V gene encodes CDR1 SGHTA and CDR2 FQGNSA. The CDR3 has 14 amino acids. V was pared by 1 base and J by 4 bases, with 8 bases between. The CDR3 nucleotides read TGTGCCAGCAGCTTAGATAGTTCAAATCAGCCCCAGCATTTT. The encoded protein is CASSLDSSNQPQHF.

V gene TRBV28 combines with J gene TRBJ1-4; 9 bases line up with TRBD1. Trimming cost V 5 bases and J 6 bases; bases outside gene matches: 7. CDR3 size: 15 residues. In germline, CDR1 is MDHEN, CDR2 SYDVKM. The DNA of the CDR3 is TGTGCCAGCAGTGCGGGACAGGGAATAGATGAAAAACTGTTTTTT. Its protein product is CASSAGQGIDEKLFF.